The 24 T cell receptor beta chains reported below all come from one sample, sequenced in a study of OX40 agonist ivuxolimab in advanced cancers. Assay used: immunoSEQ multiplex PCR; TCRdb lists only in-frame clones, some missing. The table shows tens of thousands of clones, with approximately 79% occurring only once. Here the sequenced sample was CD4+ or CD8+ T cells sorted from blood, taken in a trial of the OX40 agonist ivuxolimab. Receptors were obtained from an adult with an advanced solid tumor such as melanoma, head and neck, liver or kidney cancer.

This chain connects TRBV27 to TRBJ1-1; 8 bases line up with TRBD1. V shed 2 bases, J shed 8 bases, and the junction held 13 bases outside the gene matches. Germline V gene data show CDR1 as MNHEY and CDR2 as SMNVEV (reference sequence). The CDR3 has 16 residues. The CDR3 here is CASSLQGARVNSEAFF. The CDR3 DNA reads TGTGCCAGCAGTTTACAGGGGGCCCGAGTAAATTCGGAAGCTTTCTTT.

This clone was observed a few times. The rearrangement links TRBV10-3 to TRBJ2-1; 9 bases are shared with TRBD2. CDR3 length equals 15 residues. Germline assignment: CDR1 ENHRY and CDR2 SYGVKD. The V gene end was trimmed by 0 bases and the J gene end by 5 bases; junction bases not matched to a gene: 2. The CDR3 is CAISESVAGDNEQFF. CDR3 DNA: TGTGCCATCAGTGAGTCTGTAGCGGGAGACAATGAGCAGTTCTTC.

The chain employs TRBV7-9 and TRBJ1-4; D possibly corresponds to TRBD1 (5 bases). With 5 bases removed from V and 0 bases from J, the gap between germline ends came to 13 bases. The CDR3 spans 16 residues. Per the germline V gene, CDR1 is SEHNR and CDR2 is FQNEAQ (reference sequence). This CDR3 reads CASSRGAGATNEKLFF. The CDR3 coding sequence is TGTGCCAGCAGCCGTGGGGCAGGAGCAACTAATGAAAAACTGTTTTTT. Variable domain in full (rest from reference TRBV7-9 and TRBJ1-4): DTGVSQNPRHKITKRGQNVTFRCDPISEHNRLYWYRQTLGQGPEFLTYFQNEAQLEKSRLLSDRFSAERPKGSFSTLEIQRTEQGDSAMYLCASSRGAGATNEKLFFGSGTQLSVL.

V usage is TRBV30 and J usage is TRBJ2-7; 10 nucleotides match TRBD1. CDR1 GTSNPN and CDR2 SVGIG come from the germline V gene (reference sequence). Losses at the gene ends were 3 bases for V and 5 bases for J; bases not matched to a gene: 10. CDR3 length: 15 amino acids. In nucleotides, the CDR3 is TGTGCCTGGAGCGCCGGACAGGGGGTTTTCAACGAGCAGTACTTC. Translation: CAWSAGQGVFNEQYF.

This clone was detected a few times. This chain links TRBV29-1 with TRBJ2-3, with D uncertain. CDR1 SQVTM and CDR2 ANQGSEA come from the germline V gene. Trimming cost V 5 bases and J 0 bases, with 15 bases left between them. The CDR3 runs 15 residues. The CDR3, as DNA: TGCAGCGTTATTTCTGTCATTGGAAGCACAGATACGCAGTATTTT. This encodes CSVISVIGSTDTQYF.

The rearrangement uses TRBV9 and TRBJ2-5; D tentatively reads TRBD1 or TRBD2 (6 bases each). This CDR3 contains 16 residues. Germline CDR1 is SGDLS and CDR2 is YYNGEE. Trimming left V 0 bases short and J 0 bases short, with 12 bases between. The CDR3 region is CASSVGGGWYQETQYF. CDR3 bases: TGTGCCAGCAGCGTAGGAGGGGGGTGGTACCAAGAGACCCAGTACTTC.

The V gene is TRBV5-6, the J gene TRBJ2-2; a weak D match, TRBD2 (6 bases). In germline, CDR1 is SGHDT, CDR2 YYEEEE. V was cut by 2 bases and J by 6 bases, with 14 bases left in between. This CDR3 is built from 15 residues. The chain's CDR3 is CASSFGGNRPGELFF. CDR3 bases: TGTGCCAGCAGCTTCGGGGGAAATAGGCCCGGGGAGCTGTTTTTT.

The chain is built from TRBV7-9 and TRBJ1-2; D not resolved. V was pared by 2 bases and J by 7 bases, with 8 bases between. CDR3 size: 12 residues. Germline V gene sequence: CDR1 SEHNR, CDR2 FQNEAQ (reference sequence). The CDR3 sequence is CASSLQPTGYTF. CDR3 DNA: TGTGCCAGCAGCTTACAACCGACTGGCTACACCTTC.

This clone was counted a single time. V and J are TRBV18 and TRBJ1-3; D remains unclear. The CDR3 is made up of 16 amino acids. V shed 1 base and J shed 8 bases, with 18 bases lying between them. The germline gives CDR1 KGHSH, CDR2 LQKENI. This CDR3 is CASSPLEAELGDTIYF. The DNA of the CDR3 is TGTGCCAGCTCACCACTTGAGGCTGAGCTGGGCGACACCATATATTTT.

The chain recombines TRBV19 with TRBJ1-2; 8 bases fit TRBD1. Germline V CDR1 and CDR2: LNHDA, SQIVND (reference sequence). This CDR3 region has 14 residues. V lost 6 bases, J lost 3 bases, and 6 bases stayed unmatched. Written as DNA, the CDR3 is TGTGCCAGTAGCTTGACAGGGGCGCACTATGGCTACACCTTC. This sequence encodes CASSLTGAHYGYTF.

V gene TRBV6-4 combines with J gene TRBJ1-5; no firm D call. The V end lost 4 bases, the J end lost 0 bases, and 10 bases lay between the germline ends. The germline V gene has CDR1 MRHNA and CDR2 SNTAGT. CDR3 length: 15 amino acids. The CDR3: CASSAMADSNQPQHF. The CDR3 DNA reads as TGTGCCAGCAGTGCCATGGCCGATAGCAATCAGCCCCAGCATTTT.

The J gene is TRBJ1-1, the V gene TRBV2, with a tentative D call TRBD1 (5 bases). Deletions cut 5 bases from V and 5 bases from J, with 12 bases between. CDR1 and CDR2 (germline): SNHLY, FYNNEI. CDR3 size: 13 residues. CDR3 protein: CASSRQGSTEAFF. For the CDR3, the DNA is TGTGCCAGCAGTCGTCAGGGATCGACTGAAGCTTTCTTT.

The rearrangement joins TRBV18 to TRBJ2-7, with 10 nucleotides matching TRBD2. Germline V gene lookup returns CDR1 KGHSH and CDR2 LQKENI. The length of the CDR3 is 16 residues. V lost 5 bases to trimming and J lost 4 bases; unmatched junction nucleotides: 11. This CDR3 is CASSSRGLATLYEQYF. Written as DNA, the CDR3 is TGTGCCAGCTCATCCCGGGGACTAGCGACCCTTTACGAGCAGTACTTC.

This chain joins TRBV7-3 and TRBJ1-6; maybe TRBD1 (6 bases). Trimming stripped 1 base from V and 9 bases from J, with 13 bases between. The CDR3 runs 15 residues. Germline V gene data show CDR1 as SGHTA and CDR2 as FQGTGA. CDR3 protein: CASSLRGQDGSPLHF. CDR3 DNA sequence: TGTGCCAGCAGCTTAAGGGGACAAGATGGTTCACCCCTCCACTTT.

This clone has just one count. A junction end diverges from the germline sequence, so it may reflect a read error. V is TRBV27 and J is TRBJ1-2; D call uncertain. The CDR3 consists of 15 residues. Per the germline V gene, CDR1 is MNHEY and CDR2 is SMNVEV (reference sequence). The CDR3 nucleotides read TGTGCCAGCAGTTCCACGTGGCAAAATAATCATGGTTACACCTTC. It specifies CASSSTWQNNHGYTF.

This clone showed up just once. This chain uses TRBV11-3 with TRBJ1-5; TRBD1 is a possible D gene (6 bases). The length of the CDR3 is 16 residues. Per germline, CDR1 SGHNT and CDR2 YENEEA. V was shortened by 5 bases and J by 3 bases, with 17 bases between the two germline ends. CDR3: CASSPLGRGNNQPQHF. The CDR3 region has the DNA TGTGCCAGCAGCCCCCTGGGCAGGGGTAACAATCAGCCCCAGCATTTT.

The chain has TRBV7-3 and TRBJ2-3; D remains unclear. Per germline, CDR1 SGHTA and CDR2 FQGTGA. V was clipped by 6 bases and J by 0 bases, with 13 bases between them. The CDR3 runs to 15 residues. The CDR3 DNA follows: TGTGCCAGCAGTTTCGACTTGACTAGCACAGATACGCAGTATTTT. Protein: CASSFDLTSTDTQYF.

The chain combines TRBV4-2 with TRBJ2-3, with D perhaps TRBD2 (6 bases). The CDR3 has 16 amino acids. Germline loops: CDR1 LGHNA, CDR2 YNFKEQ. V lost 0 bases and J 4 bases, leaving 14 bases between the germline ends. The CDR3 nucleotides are TGTGCCAGCAGCCAAGACGCCCGCGGGACCGCAGATACGCAGTATTTT. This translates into CASSQDARGTADTQYF.

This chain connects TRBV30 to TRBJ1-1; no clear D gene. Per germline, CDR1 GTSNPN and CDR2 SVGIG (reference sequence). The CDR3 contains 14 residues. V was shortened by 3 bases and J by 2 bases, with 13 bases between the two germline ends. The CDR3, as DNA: TGTGCCTGGAGGGTTGGGTACCAAAACACTGAAGCTTTCTTT. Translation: CAWRVGYQNTEAFF.

The chain's CDR3 is CASSYGTGGYGYTF. The CDR3 DNA follows: TGTGCCAGCAGCTATGGTACAGGGGGATATGGCTACACCTTC. This chain joins TRBV6-1 and TRBJ1-2; 8 nucleotides match TRBD1. The junction had 8 bases not matched to a gene; V was cut back by 6 bases and J by 5 bases. Germline V CDR1 and CDR2: MNHNS, SASEGT. The CDR3 runs 14 residues.

CDR3 loop: CASSQEASGGGDTQYF. In DNA, the CDR3 is TGCGCCAGCAGCCAAGAGGCTAGCGGGGGCGGCGATACGCAGTATTTT. The rearrangement uses TRBV4-3 and TRBJ2-3, with 10 nucleotides matching TRBD2. J was trimmed by 6 bases and V by 0 bases; bases with no gene match: 6. Germline V gives CDR1 LGHNA, CDR2 YSLEER. The CDR3 extends over 16 amino acids.

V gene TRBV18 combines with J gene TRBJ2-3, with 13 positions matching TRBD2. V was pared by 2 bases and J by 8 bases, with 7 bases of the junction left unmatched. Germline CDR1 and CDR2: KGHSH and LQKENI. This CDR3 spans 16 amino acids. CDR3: CASSPFPLAGGVTQYF. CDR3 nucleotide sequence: TGTGCCAGCTCACCATTTCCACTAGCGGGAGGGGTTACGCAGTATTTT.

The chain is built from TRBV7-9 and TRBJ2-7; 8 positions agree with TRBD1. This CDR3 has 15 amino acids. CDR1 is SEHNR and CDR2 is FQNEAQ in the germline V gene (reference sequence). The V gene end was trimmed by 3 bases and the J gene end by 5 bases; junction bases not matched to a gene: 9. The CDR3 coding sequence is TGTGCCAGCAGCTTGGCGAGGCAGGGGGCCAACGAGCAGTACTTC. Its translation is CASSLARQGANEQYF.

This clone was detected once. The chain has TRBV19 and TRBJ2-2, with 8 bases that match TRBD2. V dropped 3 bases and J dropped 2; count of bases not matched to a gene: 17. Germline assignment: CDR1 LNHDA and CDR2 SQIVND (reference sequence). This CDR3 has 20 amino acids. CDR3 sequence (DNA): TGTGCCAGTAGTATTAAAGGGAGGGGTCGCGGGGGGTCAAACACCGGGGAGCTGTTTTTT. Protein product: CASSIKGRGRGGSNTGELFF.